This T cell receptor beta chain is drawn from a study of T-cell reconstitution after alpha-beta-depleted transplantation in children. V gave up 1 base and J gave up 8 bases, with 18 bases separating them. This CDR3 comprises 16 residues. CDR1 and CDR2 (germline): SGHRS, YFSETQ. Unique molecular identifiers were incorporated into the prepared TCRbeta library. A single record per CDR3 protein comes from TCRdb applying MiXCR to the PCR reads. The table shows approximately 520,000 distinct CDR3 sequences, with roughly an eighth occurring only once. This clonotype was counted many times. The material was PBMCs, mostly from graft donor cells, obtained 180 days after TCRalphabeta/CD19-depleted stem cell transplant. This sequence was found in a female patient under 10 years old who had a stem cell transplant for aplastic anemia, so the T cells may come from the graft donor. The chain has TRBV5-1 and TRBJ1-4; D possibly corresponds to TRBD1 (5 bases). For the CDR3, the DNA is TGCGCCAGCAGCTTGCCACGCGGGCAGGGCGGCGAAAAACTGTTTTTT. The encoded protein is CASSLPRGQGGEKLFF.